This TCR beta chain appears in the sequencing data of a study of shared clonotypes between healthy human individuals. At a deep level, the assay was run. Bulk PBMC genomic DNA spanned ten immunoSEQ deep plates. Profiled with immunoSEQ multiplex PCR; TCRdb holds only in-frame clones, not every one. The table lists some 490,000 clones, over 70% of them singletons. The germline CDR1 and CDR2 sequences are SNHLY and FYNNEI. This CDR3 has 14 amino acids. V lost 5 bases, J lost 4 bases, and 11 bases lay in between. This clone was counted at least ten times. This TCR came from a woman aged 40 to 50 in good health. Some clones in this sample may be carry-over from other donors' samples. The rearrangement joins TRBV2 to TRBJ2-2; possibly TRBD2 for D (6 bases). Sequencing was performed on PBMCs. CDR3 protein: CASSTSRGTGELFF. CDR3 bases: TGTGCCAGCAGTACATCGCGGGGCACCGGGGAGCTGTTTTTT.